Listed here are 8 T cell receptor beta chains from one sample, sequenced in a study of blood T cell repertoires in COVID-19 (dated by TCRdb to the early 2020s). The library relied on the immunoSEQ multiplex PCR assay. TCRdb re-hosts the immuneACCESS table, in-frame sequences only. Its copies lack some clones; in the studies checked, an unresolved V gene accounts for under half of them, and the cause for the rest is not known. Within this sample are 150,000 to 200,000 clones, with over 70% of them counted one time only. The top ten clonotypes cover approximately 5.1% of the sample. Sequenced sample: PBMCs or T cells enriched from blood (not recorded which). Receptor source: a woman in her thirties or forties with acute COVID-19.

The V and J genes are TRBV2 and TRBJ2-7; the D is unclear. V was pared by 4 bases and J by 1 base, with 5 bases between. Germline V gene sequence: CDR1 SNHLY, CDR2 FYNNEI. This CDR3 has 12 residues. For the CDR3, the DNA is TGTGCCAGCAGTGTTCATTCCTACGAGCAGTACGTC. Protein: CASSVHSYEQYV.

The chain employs TRBV19 and TRBJ2-7; TRBD2 matches 7 bases. The CDR3 is made up of 13 amino acids. Unmatched junction bases numbered 8, after V lost 5 bases and J lost 7 bases. CDR1 is LNHDA and CDR2 is SQIVND in the germline V gene (reference sequence). This chain's CDR3 is CASSSDWGGEQYF. The CDR3 DNA reads TGTGCCAGTAGTTCGGACTGGGGGGGAGAGCAGTACTTC.

The chain recombines TRBV6-5 with TRBJ2-1; TRBD2 is a possible D gene (5 bases). Germline V gives CDR1 MNHEY, CDR2 SVGAGI. V lost 2 bases, J lost 0 bases, and 11 bases lay in between. This CDR3 has 16 amino acids. In DNA, the CDR3 is TGTGCCAGCAGTTACACAAGGAGGCCCTCCTACAATGAGCAGTTCTTC. Encoded protein: CASSYTRRPSYNEQFF.

V is TRBV7-2 and J is TRBJ2-1, with 10 bases that match TRBD1. Unmatched junction bases numbered 6, after V lost 4 bases and J lost 3 bases. CDR3 length: 16 amino acids. The germline CDR1 and CDR2 sequences are SGHTA and FQGNSA. CDR3 DNA: TGTGCCAGCAGCTCCAGACAGGGGGCCTTCTACAATGAGCAGTTCTTC. Translating it yields CASSSRQGAFYNEQFF.

This sequence joins TRBV3-1 (or the pseudogene TRBV3-2) and TRBJ1-1, with 9 bases fitting TRBD1. The CDR3 is made up of 16 amino acids. J gave up 4 bases and V 5 bases, and 11 bases lay outside the gene matches. Germline V gene lookup returns CDR1 LGHDT and CDR2 YNNKEL (reference sequence). This chain's CDR3 is CASSVRTGVSGTEAFF. The CDR3 DNA sequence: TGTGCCAGCAGCGTCCGGACAGGGGTTTCGGGCACTGAAGCTTTCTTT.

The chain recombines TRBV7-9 with TRBJ2-1, with 9 bases aligning to TRBD2. V was pared by 3 bases and J by 2 bases, with 5 bases of the junction left unmatched. This CDR3 has 16 amino acids. Germline V gene data show CDR1 as SEHNR and CDR2 as FQNEAQ (reference sequence). As DNA, the CDR3 is TGTGCCAGCAGCTTTCTGGAGCGGGGGGCCTACAATGAGCAGTTCTTC. This encodes CASSFLERGAYNEQFF.

The rearrangement links TRBV7-8 to TRBJ1-2; 10 positions agree with TRBD1. The CDR3 extends over 13 amino acids. Germline loops: CDR1 SGHVS, CDR2 FQNEAQ. V lost 7 bases, J lost 8 bases, and 7 bases stayed unmatched. The CDR3 sequence: CASTADRGEGYTF. The CDR3 coding sequence is TGTGCCAGCACCGCGGACAGGGGGGAAGGCTACACCTTC. The variable domain in full, completed from reference TRBV7-8 and TRBJ1-2, reads GAGVSQSPRYKVAKRGQDVALRCDPISGHVSLFWYQQALGQGPEFLTYFQNEAQLDKSGLPSDRFFAERPEGSVSTLKIQRTQQEDSAVYLCASTADRGEGYTFGSGTRLTVV.

The rearrangement joins TRBV11-2 to TRBJ2-2, with D hard to call. The CDR3 is made up of 15 amino acids. Trimming removed 1 base at V and 0 bases at J, with 6 bases between. Germline lookup yields CDR1 SGHAT and CDR2 FQNNGV. As DNA, the CDR3 is TGTGCCAGCAGCTTAGTACAGTCGAACACCGGGGAGCTGTTTTTT. It translates to CASSLVQSNTGELFF.